This TCR beta chain was sequenced during a study of cytomegalovirus exposure and HLA in healthy donors (dated by TCRdb to the late 2010s). Context from the whole study: According to an earlier analysis of 587 of the donors, some 180 million T cells yielded approximately 120 million unique TCR beta sequences and approximately 300 Gb of sequence data. An early release that covered 640 HLA-typed donors contained approximately 290 gigabases of sequencing data and 75 million to 100 million unique TCR sequences. Of the roughly 400 genotyped donors, around 81% fell in the genetic ancestry cluster associated with self-reported Caucasian donors. The study aimed to test whether signatures of past pathogen exposure could be identified by cataloging public T cell receptors. The study used immunosequencing to profile the T cell repertoires of some 600 subjects and linked those repertoires to cytomegalovirus serostatus. In addition to the first cohort of approximately 650 subjects, a separate validation cohort of 120 different subjects was used. High-throughput TCR immunosequencing, statistical association of individual TCRs with disease status, and machine learning were combined to predict cytomegalovirus infection status. To study patterns of TCR occurrence, a later analysis re-analyzed previously published TCR beta repertoires from several hundred donors and added high-resolution HLA genotyping. Rather than drawing on any new phenotypic data, the later analysis identified candidate immune exposures from TCR beta sequences and the way those sequences occurred across donors. An earlier analysis of fewer than 750 of the donors used high-throughput TCR beta sequencing to judge whether each TCR beta V gene segment behaved as functional or pseudogenic. Alongside the repertoire data, information on donor age, sex, ethnicity and CMV serostatus was compiled. A later genetic analysis took genome-wide SNP genotypes for about 65% of the 666 donors and used that subset as a discovery cohort. Every repertoire in the discovery cohort had been generated on one and the same sequencing platform. Both class I and class II loci were covered by HLA typing, at four-digit resolution. Typing coverage varied by locus: roughly 620-640 donors for A, B, C, DRB1 and DQB1; under 550 for DQA1; approximately 610 for DPA1; approximately 470 for DPB1. Because of strong linkage in the cohort, 5 or 6 DR-DQ haplotypes were treated as single units for association and clustering. Among some 400 genotyped donors of the cohort, an average of approximately 240,000 unique TCR beta nucleotide sequences was sequenced per donor, of which roughly 18% were non-productive.

Study-wide findings and limitations: In a later genetic analysis, a missense DCLRE1C variant was associated with V-gene and J-gene trimming of TCR beta chains, and the association was replicated in an independent cohort. A further reported finding was that TCR beta sequences accurately predicted the HLA-A and HLA-B alleles for most subjects in the first cohort. Sequencing depth was assumed to be roughly uniform across donors in the presence/absence analyses, though that assumption may not hold. A few of the identified cytomegalovirus-associated TCR beta chains were confirmed in vitro to be specific for cytomegalovirus antigens. While some public TCRs were present in many individuals, most TCR sequences turned up only very rarely across donors. Because counts were too low, 15 to 20 rarely observed V segments, including chromosome 9 orphons, were excluded from the earlier analysis of around 590 of the donors. HLA typing was unavailable for some donors at each locus, so association tests used only the typed subset. In a later analysis, HLA-associated TCR beta chains were found to be more clonally expanded and to have lower generation probabilities than equally common non-associated chains. Linkage disequilibrium might explain the correlated functional status among segregating V segments, but an unknown experimental factor could not be excluded. Immune exposure information for the cohort was limited to CMV serostatus. A cluster of highly shared sequence variants was judged likely to be a technical artifact of the sequencing pipeline. According to a later analysis, TCR association rates differed among HLA loci, with DRB1 alleles showing the most associated TCRs and HLA-C alleles showing the fewest. Assigning TCR associations to individual alleles was difficult when HLA alleles, especially DR and DQ, strongly co-occurred. The classifier was reported to diagnose cytomegalovirus status with high specificity and sensitivity in both the original cohort and the validation cohort. Some IMGT-functional V segments, including TRBV6-2 and TRBV6-3, could not be distinguished by the 87-base-pair reads and were therefore excluded. According to the authors, the approach could potentially be generalized to other disease states and immunological phenotypes. This cohort had only TCR beta chains sequenced, and the lack of alpha or paired-chain data limited which features could be detected. A later analysis reported that several top co-occurrence clusters appeared linked to parvovirus B19, influenza, CMV and Epstein-Barr virus. A later analysis associated 15,000 to 20,000 TCR beta sequences with specific HLA alleles at a false discovery rate of 0.05. Compared with the approximately 600-donor mean, donors in an Asian-associated ancestry cluster had fewer N-insertions in productive TCRs, according to a later genetic analysis. In an earlier analysis of 587 of the donors, most TCR beta V segments appeared in productive rearrangements about 87% or about 30% of the time, broadly matching IMGT annotations. A later analysis found that most CMV-associated TCR beta chains appeared HLA-restricted, with HLA associations seemingly driven largely by CMV exposure. The study listed around 160 TCR beta chains as associated with cytomegalovirus.

The cohort comprised some 680 healthy bone marrow donors. All cohort members were sampled while nominally healthy, although unrecorded immune exposures were likely present. The donor was CMV seronegative and was included in the group of around 320 seronegative cohort members. Every donor gave a peripheral blood sample, and the peripheral blood mononuclear cells from that sample were used for TCR beta sequencing. The Qiagen DNeasy Blood Extraction Kit was used to extract genomic DNA from the blood cell samples. Library construction relied on the immunoSEQ multiplex PCR assay. For the multiplex PCR, a mixture combining 60 forward primers for TCR Vbeta segments and 13 reverse primers for TCR Jbeta segments was used. The CDR3 region of rearranged TCR beta genes was amplified from genomic DNA by a multiplex PCR assay. On the Illumina HiSeq System, the amplified TCR beta libraries were sequenced as 87-base-pair reads. The authors' pipeline ran thus. Across the 500 to 700 repertoires, a later analysis counted tens of millions of unique TCR beta chains, 9 million to 14 million of which were shared by at least two donors. To remove PCR and sequencing errors, raw reads were error-corrected and collapsed into unique sequences using a nearest-neighbor algorithm that merged closely related sequences. CDR3 sequences were aligned to IMGT reference sequences to assign V, D and J gene segments. For a sequence to be retained, at least a six-nucleotide match to both a V gene segment and a J gene segment was required. Rearrangements were classified as productive when the CDR3 lacked stop codons and remained in frame with V and J, and all other rearrangements were classified as non-productive. Following IMGT convention, CDR3 was defined as the stretch from the second conserved V-encoded cysteine to the conserved J-encoded phenylalanine. The earlier analysis of about 640 of the donors excluded any sequence lacking an unambiguous match to a single V gene segment. An earlier analysis of some 500 of the donors classified V segments as functional when productive rearrangements were above 56.7% and as segregating when the standard deviation between donors was above 5%. A statistical classification framework was built to diagnose cytomegalovirus status from the catalog of TCR beta chain sequences. V and J gene assignment, in a later analysis, came from comparing TCR nucleotide sequences with IMGT/GENE-DB human TR gene sequences. Using the TCRdist pipeline, a later analysis assigned CDR3 sequences along with most-parsimonious VDJ recombination scenarios. In a later analysis, every TCR beta chain was defined by the combination of its CDR3 amino acid sequence and its V-gene family, and reads without a unique V-gene family were dropped. To address suspected cross-contamination and a sequencing artifact, a later analysis removed approximately 590 highly shared, low-generation-probability nucleotide sequences. For each public chain, a later analysis derived a clonal expansion index from normalized ranks of inferred template counts within each repertoire. Generation probabilities in a later analysis came from a VDJ recombination model fitted to out-of-frame rearrangements, and those results were checked against IGoR. Hypergeometric tests were used in a later analysis to score TCR-TCR, TCR-HLA and TCR-CMV co-occurrence, with a repertoire-size bias correction applied to the TCR pairs. In a later analysis, false discovery rates were estimated by permuting HLA or CMV assignments 20 times. In a later analysis, co-occurring TCRs were grouped with DBSCAN, and TCRdist sequence similarity was added when clustering was performed within HLA-allele-positive subsets. Repertoires with fewer than 30,000 or more than 120,000 public chains, plus five repertoires with anomalous nucleotide sharing, were excluded from co-occurrence clustering. TCRdb re-hosts the immuneACCESS table, in-frame sequences only. Its copies lack some clones; in the studies checked, an unresolved V gene accounts for under half of them, and the cause for the rest is not known. That table is the source of V, J and clone size, and D and trimming were worked out from the DNA. The sample yields about 200,000 clones; around 80% were counted once. Of the sample, 0.2% to 0.25% is held by the ten largest clones.

To note about this clone: The specificity of this receptor is unknown. Base qualities are not recorded, but no much larger clone differs from it by a single base.

At the junction V is shortened by 0 bases and J by 1 base, with 9 bases in between. The CDR3 sequence holds 15 residues, the cysteine and phenylalanine included. The entry retains the CDR3 DNA only, 45 bases that are in frame from base 1. The germline V gene (reference sequence) supplies CDR1 LNHDA and CDR2 SQIVND. What was sequenced was PBMCs. The receptor's source is a girl aged 2 to 10 in good health and CMV-seronegative. The chain is assembled from TRBV19 and TRBJ1-1; tentative D gene TRBD1, with 5 bases matching. The bases read TGTGCCAGTAGTATAGACGACAGCTCGAACACTGAAGCTTTCTTT. Its translation reads: CASSIDDSSNTEAFF. With the portions outside the CDR3 filled from the reference TRBV19 and TRBJ1-1 genes, the complete variable region becomes DGGITQSPKYLFRKEGQNVTLSCEQNLNHDAMYWYRQDPGQGLRLIYYSQIVNDFQKGDIAEGYSVSREKKESFPLTVTSAQKNPTAFYLCASSIDDSSNTEAFFGQGTRLTVV.